These 4 T cell receptor beta chains originate from one sample sequenced in a study of CD8+ T cells in alopecia areata. RNA, once extracted, was reverse transcribed into cDNA for use as the sequencing template. TCRdb's table, derived via immunoSEQ multiplex PCR, lists solely in-frame clones and lacks some. The sample carries 200,000 to 250,000 clones, around 57% recorded once. As for treatment: oral pan-JAK inhibitor, 5-10 mg twice daily. Sequencing used CD4+ T cells sorted from blood, obtained at week 4, from a patient treated with tofacitinib. The receptors derive from a human donor with alopecia areata.

V is TRBV30 and J is TRBJ1-4, with D maybe TRBD1 (5 bases). V shed 0 bases and J shed 1 base, with 9 bases lying between them. Germline CDR1 reads GTSNPN; CDR2 reads SVGIG (reference sequence). CDR3 length: 15 amino acids. The CDR3 nucleotides are TGTGCCTGGAGTGTAGGGGCAGGAACTAATGAAAAACTGTTTTTT. Translation gives CAWSVGAGTNEKLFF.

This chain joins TRBV9 and TRBJ1-2, with 10 bases lining up with TRBD1. V gave up 3 bases and J gave up 8 bases; unmatched junction bases: 13. CDR1 and CDR2 (germline): SGDLS, YYNGEE. This CDR3 spans 16 amino acids. The chain's CDR3 is CASSGGQGVSRSGYTF. CDR3 DNA: TGTGCCAGCAGCGGAGGACAGGGGGTCAGTAGGAGCGGCTACACCTTC.

The chain carries TRBV11-2 and TRBJ2-3; 7 positions agree with TRBD2. The germline V gene has CDR1 SGHAT and CDR2 FQNNGV. Germline trimming cut 5 bases from V and 2 bases from J; bases unmatched to any gene: 16. CDR3 length: 18 residues. The CDR3 loop reads CASSPLWGGLGDTDTQYF. CDR3 nucleotide sequence: TGTGCCAGCAGCCCGCTATGGGGTGGACTAGGGGACACAGATACGCAGTATTTT. Combining the CDR3 with reference TRBV11-2 and TRBJ2-3 gives the whole variable domain EAGVAQSPRYKIIEKRQSVAFWCNPISGHATLYWYQQILGQGPKLLIQFQNNGVVDDSQLPKDRFSAERLKGVDSTLKIQPAKLEDSAVYLCASSPLWGGLGDTDTQYFGPGTRLTVL.

The chain is built from TRBV2 and TRBJ2-7; 7 bases align to TRBD1. With 4 bases clipped from V and 4 bases from J, the junction kept 7 bases outside the gene matches. CDR1 SNHLY and CDR2 FYNNEI come from the germline V gene. This CDR3 contains 14 residues. The CDR3 protein is CASSGTGARYEQYF. CDR3 bases: TGTGCCAGCAGTGGCACAGGGGCTCGATACGAGCAGTACTTC.